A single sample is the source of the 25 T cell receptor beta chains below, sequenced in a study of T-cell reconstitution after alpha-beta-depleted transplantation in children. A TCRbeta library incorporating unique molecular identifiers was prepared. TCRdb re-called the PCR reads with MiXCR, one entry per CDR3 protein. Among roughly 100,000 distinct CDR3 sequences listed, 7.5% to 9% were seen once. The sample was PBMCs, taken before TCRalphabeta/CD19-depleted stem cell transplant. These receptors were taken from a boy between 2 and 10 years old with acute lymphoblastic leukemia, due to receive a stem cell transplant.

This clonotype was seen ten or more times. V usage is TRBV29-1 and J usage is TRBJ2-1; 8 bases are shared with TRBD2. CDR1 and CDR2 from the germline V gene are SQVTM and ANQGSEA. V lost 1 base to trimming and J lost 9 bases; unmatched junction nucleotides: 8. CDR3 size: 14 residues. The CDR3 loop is CSVEGAGVLGEQFF. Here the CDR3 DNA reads TGCAGCGTTGAAGGAGCGGGGGTCCTGGGTGAGCAGTTCTTC.

The CDR3: CASSQGDQASLNTEAFF. The CDR3 DNA is TGCGCCAGCAGCCAAGGTGACCAGGCGAGTCTGAACACTGAAGCTTTCTTT. This rearrangement joins TRBV4-3 to TRBJ1-1; no clear D. This CDR3 contains 17 residues. V shed 1 base and J shed 0 bases, with 15 bases lying between them. Looked up from germline, CDR1 is LGHNA and CDR2 is YSLEER.

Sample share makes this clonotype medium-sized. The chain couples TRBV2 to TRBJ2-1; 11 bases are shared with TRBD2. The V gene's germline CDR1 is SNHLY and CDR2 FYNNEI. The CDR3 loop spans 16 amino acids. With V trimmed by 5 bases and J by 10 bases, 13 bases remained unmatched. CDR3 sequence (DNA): TGTGCCAGCAGTATGGGGACTAGCGGCGGGGGTCGGGAGCAGTTCTTC. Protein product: CASSMGTSGGGREQFF.

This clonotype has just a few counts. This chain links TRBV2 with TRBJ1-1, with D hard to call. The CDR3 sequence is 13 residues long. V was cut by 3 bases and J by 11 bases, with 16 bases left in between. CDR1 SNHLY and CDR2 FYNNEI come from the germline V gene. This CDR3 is CASSDILRKDAFF. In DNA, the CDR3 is TGTGCCAGCAGTGACATCCTCCGGAAGGACGCTTTCTTT.

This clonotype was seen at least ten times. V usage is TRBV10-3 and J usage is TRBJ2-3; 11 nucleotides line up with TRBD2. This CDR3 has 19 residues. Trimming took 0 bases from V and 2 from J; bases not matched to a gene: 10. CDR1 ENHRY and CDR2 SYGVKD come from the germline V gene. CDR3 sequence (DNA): TGTGCCATCAGTGAGTCGGGGGTACTAGCGGGGGACTACACAGATACGCAGTATTTT. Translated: CAISESGVLAGDYTDTQYF.

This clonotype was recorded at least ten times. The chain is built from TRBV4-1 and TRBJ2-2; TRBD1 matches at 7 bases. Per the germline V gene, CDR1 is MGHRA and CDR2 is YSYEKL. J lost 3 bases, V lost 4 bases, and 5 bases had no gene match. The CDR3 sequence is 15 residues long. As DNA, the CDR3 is TGCGCCAGCAGCCTCGACAGGGAGTACACCGGGGAGCTGTTTTTT. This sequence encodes CASSLDREYTGELFF.

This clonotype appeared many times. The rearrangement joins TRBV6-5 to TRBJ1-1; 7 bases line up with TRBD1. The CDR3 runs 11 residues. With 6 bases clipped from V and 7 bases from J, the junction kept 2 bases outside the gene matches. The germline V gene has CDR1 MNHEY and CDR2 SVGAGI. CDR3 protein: CASRGQIEAFF. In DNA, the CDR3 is TGTGCCAGCAGGGGACAGATTGAAGCTTTCTTT.

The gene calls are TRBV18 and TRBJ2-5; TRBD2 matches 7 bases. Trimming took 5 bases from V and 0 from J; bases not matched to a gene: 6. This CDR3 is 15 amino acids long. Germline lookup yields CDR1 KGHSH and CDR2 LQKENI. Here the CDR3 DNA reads TGTGCCAGCTCATCGGGACTACAGTACCAAGAGACCCAGTACTTC. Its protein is CASSSGLQYQETQYF. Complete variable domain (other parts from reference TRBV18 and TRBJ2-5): NAGVMQNPRHLVRRRGQEARLRCSPMKGHSHVYWYRQLPEEGLKFMVYLQKENIIDESGMPKERFSAEFPKEGPSILRIQQVVRGDSAAYFCASSSGLQYQETQYFGPGTRLLVL.

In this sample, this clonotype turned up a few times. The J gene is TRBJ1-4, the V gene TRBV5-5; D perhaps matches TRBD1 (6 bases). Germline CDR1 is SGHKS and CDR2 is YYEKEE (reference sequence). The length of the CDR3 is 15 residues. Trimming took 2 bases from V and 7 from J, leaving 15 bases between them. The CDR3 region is CASSFSRGAGEKLFF. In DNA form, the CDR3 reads TGTGCCAGCAGCTTTAGTAGGGGGGCTGGTGAAAAACTGTTTTTT.

The CDR3 loop reads CASSIGQGGNQPQHF. Written as DNA, the CDR3 is TGTGCCAGCAGCATTGGACAGGGTGGCAATCAGCCCCAGCATTTT. V and J are TRBV21-1 and TRBJ1-5; the table's TRBD1 call for D was not verified on the DNA. TRBV21-1 is a known pseudogene. CDR3 size: 15 residues.

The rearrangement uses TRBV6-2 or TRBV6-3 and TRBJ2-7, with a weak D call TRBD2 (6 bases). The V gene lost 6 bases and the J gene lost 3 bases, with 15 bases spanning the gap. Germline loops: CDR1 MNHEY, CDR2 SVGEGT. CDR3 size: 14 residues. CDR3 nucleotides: TGTGCCAGCAGAGATGGACTAACCTTCTACGAGCAGTACTTC. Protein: CASRDGLTFYEQYF.

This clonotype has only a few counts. The CDR3 here is CASSQWTGYEQYF. DNA of the CDR3: TGCGCCAGCAGCCAATGGACAGGGTACGAGCAGTACTTC. V is TRBV4-1 and J is TRBJ2-7; 8 bases map to TRBD1. CDR1 and CDR2 from the germline V gene are MGHRA and YSYEKL. The CDR3 has 13 amino acids. The J segment lost 4 bases and the V segment lost 2 bases, leaving 1 base of the junction unmatched.

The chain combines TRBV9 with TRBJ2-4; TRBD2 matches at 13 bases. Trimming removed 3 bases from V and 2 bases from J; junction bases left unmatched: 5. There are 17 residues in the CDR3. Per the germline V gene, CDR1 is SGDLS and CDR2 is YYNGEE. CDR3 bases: TGTGCCAGCAGCGCACGACTAGCGGGGGGAACCAAAAACATTCAGTACTTC. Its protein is CASSARLAGGTKNIQYF.

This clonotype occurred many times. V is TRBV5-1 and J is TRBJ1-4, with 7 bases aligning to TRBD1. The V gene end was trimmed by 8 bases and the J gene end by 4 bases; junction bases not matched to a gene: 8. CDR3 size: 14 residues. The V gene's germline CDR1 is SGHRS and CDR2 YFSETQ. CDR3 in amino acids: CASKDPGGNEKLFF. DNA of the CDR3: TGCGCCAGTAAAGACCCAGGGGGTAATGAAAAACTGTTTTTT.

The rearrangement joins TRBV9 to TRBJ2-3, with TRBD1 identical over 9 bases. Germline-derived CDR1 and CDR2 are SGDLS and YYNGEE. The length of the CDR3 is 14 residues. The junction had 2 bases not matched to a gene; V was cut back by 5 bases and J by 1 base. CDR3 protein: CASSRTGGTDTQYF. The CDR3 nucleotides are TGTGCCAGCAGTAGGACAGGGGGCACAGATACGCAGTATTTT.

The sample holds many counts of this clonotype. The CDR3: CASRIYYGYTF. Written as DNA, the CDR3 is TGTGCCAGCAGGATTTACTATGGCTACACCTTC. The V call is TRBV2, the J call TRBJ1-2; D ambiguous. This CDR3 region has 11 residues. Germline values: CDR1 SNHLY, CDR2 FYNNEI. V lost 6 bases to trimming and J lost 3 bases, with 5 bases between them.

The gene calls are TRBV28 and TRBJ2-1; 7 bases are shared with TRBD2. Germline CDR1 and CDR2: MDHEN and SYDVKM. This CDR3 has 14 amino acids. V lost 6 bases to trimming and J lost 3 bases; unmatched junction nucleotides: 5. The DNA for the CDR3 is TGTGCCAGCAGCCGGACTAGGAACTACAATGAGCAGTTCTTC. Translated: CASSRTRNYNEQFF.

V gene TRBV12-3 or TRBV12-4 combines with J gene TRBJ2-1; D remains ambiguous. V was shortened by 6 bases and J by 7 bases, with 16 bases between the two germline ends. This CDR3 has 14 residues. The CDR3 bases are TGTGCCAGCAGCCAGAGCCCCTCTAGTAATGAGCAGTTCTTC. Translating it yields CASSQSPSSNEQFF.

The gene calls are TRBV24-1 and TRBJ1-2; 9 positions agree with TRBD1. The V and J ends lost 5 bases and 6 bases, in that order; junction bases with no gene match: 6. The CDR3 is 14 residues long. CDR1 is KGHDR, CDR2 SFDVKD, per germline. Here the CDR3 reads CATSAPGQGDGYTF. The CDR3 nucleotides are TGTGCCACCAGTGCCCCGGGACAGGGAGATGGCTACACCTTC.

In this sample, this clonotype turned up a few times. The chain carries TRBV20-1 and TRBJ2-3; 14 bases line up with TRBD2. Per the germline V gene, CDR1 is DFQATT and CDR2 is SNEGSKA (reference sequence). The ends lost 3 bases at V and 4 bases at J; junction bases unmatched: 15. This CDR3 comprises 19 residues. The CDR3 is CSARFFWGTSGGASDTQYF. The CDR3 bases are TGCAGTGCTAGGTTCTTTTGGGGGACTAGCGGGGGTGCCTCAGATACGCAGTATTTT.

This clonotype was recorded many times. CDR3 loop: CASSLRTGEANVLTF. CDR3 coding DNA: TGCGCCAGCAGCTTGAGGACAGGGGAAGCCAACGTCCTGACTTTC. V and J are TRBV5-1 and TRBJ2-6, with 9 bases identical to TRBD1. The CDR3 spans 15 residues. Trimming cost V 1 base and J 7 bases; bases outside gene matches: 3. Looked up from germline, CDR1 is SGHRS and CDR2 is YFSETQ.

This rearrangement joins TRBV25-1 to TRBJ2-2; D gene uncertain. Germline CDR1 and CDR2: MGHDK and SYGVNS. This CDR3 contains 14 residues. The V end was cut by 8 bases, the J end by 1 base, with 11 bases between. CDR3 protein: CASCAYRNTGELFF. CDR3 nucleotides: TGTGCCAGCTGTGCCTACAGGAACACCGGGGAGCTGTTTTTT.

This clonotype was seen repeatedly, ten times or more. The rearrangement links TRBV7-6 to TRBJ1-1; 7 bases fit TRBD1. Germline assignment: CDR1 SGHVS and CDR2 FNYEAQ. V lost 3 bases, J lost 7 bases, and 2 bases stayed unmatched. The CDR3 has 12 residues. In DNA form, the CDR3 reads TGTGCCAGCAGCTTTCGACAGGGTGAAGCTTTCTTT. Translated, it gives CASSFRQGEAFF.

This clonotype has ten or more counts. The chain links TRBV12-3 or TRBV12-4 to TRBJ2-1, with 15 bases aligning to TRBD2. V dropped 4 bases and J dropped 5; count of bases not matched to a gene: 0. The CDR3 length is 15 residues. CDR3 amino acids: CASSWTSGGDNEQFF. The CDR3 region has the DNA TGTGCCAGCAGTTGGACTAGCGGGGGGGACAATGAGCAGTTCTTC.

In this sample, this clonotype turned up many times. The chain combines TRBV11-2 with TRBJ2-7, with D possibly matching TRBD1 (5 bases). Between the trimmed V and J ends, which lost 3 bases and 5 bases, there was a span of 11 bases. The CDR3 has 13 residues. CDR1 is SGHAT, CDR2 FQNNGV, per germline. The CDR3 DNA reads TGTGCCAGCAGCTTGCAGGGCAGGAACGAGCAGTACTTC. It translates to CASSLQGRNEQYF. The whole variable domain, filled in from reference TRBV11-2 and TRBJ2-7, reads EAGVAQSPRYKIIEKRQSVAFWCNPISGHATLYWYQQILGQGPKLLIQFQNNGVVDDSQLPKDRFSAERLKGVDSTLKIQPAKLEDSAVYLCASSLQGRNEQYFGPGTRLTVT.